This TCR beta chain was documented in a study of blood T cell repertoires in COVID-19. Turning to the study itself: The United States, Italy and Spain supplied acute and convalescent COVID-19 samples. Sources were T cells, B-cell-depleted T cells, or PBMCs; the material itself was cDNA or gDNA.

The germline gives CDR1 WNHNN, CDR2 SYGVQD (reference sequence). The V gene end was trimmed by 10 bases and the J gene end by 5 bases; junction bases not matched to a gene: 13. The CDR3 totals 18 residues. Authors' processing steps: Reference gene primer amplification gave nucleated cell count estimates. Sequencing was performed with immunoSEQ multiplex PCR; in TCRdb, only in-frame clones are kept and a portion is missing. That table supplies the V and J calls and clone size; D and trimming were determined from the DNA. Here the sample spans 250,000 or so clones, roughly 80% being singletons. Source material: peripheral blood. The clonotype was recovered from a man older than 75 with acute or convalescent COVID-19. This chain links TRBV10-1 with TRBJ2-2, with TRBD2 matching over 16 bases. CDR3 amino acids: CAIPGTSGRATSTGELFF. For the CDR3, the DNA is TGCGCCATCCCCGGGACTAGCGGGAGGGCCACAAGTACCGGGGAGCTGTTTTTT.